This T cell receptor beta chain came from a study of pediatric ulcerative colitis. Sequencing depth was up to 500,000 reads per sample. Assay: immunoSEQ multiplex PCR; the TCRdb copy retains only in-frame clones and omits some. The repertoire holds 12,000 to 15,000 clones, with 90% as singletons. Losses at the gene ends were 0 bases for V and 6 bases for J; bases not matched to a gene: 11. Germline CDR1 and CDR2: MGHRA and YSYEKL. This CDR3 spans 17 amino acids. Sample: blood. V and J are TRBV4-1 and TRBJ2-1; 7 bases agree with TRBD2. This clonotype was sampled from a boy aged 5-17 years with moderate ulcerative colitis. The CDR3 sequence: CASSQEGGRNFVNEQFF. The CDR3 DNA follows: TGCGCCAGCAGCCAAGAGGGGGGGAGGAATTTCGTCAATGAGCAGTTCTTC.